The next 31 T cell receptor beta chains were all read from a single sample in a study of metastatic and nonmetastatic thyroid tumors. Using MiXCR, TCRdb reanalyzed the PCR reads. This table holds about 40,000 clones, less than 20% found once. All patients were treatment-naive before thyroid surgery. Sequencing used tumor tissue. The origin of the receptors is a female donor with papillary thyroid cancer or a benign thyroid nodule (not recorded which). Some clones in this sample may be carry-over from other donors' samples.

This clone has more than one count but fewer than ten. A single base separates this from a much larger clone, so it may be a read error. The chain recombines TRBV7-9 with TRBJ2-2; D not certain. Per the germline V gene, CDR1 is SEHNR and CDR2 is FQNEAQ (reference sequence). This CDR3 spans 15 amino acids. The CDR3 loop is CASNHVPANTVELFF. The CDR3 DNA reads as TGTGCCAGCAACCATGTTCCCGCGAACACCGTGGAGCTGTTTTTT.

V usage is TRBV5-1 and J usage is TRBJ2-1; 10 positions agree with TRBD2. Germline CDR1 is SGHRS and CDR2 is YFSETQ. The CDR3 spans 16 residues. V dropped 3 bases and J dropped 6; count of bases not matched to a gene: 9. CDR3 sequence reads: CASSSAQREGRNEQFF. The CDR3, as DNA: TGCGCCAGCAGCTCCGCCCAGCGGGAGGGCCGCAATGAGCAGTTCTTC. Full variable domain (rest looked up from reference TRBV5-1 and TRBJ2-1): KAGVTQTPRYLIKTRGQQVTLSCSPISGHRSVSWYQQTPGQGLQFLFEYFSETQRNKGNFPGRFSGRQFSNSRSEMNVSTLELGDSALYLCASSSAQREGRNEQFFGPGTRLTVL.

This clone was seen at least ten times. The V call is TRBV19, the J call TRBJ2-7; 9 bases align to TRBD2. Germline CDR1 reads LNHDA; CDR2 reads SQIVND (reference sequence). J lost 4 bases, V lost 4 bases, and 5 bases had no gene match. The CDR3 sequence is 14 residues long. This CDR3 is CASSNLAGSYEQYF. The DNA of the CDR3 is TGTGCCAGTAGTAACCTAGCGGGGTCGTACGAGCAGTACTTC.

This clone turned up a few times. It may be a read error: a sequence one base away is much more abundant. Other DNA sequences in the sample encode the same CDR3. The chain couples TRBV10-3 to TRBJ2-5; a weak D match, TRBD1 (5 bases). The CDR3 length is 14 residues. The ends were cut back, 8 bases at V and 6 bases at J, with 19 bases in the middle. Germline V CDR1 and CDR2: ENHRY, SYGVKD. The CDR3 reads CAISNSGNRQTQYF. In DNA, the CDR3 is TGTGCCATCTCCAACTCAGGGAATCGACAGACCCAGTACTTC.

This clone was recorded many times. This chain connects TRBV20-1 to TRBJ1-1, with a weak D call TRBD1 (5 bases). Trimming stripped 0 bases from V and 5 bases from J, with 22 bases between. This CDR3 has 17 residues. Germline assignment: CDR1 DFQATT and CDR2 SNEGSKA (reference sequence). CDR3 in amino acids: CSARDAGIGLEGTEAFF. The CDR3, as DNA: TGCAGTGCTAGAGATGCGGGGATCGGACTAGAGGGGACTGAAGCTTTCTTT.

This clone was detected only a few times. A read error is possible here, since a much larger clone lies one base away. The V gene is TRBV6-2 or TRBV6-3, the J gene TRBJ1-1; perhaps TRBD1 as D (5 bases). Germline-derived CDR1 and CDR2 are MNHEY and SVGEGT. This CDR3 comprises 14 residues. V was shortened by 6 bases and J by 1 base, with 12 bases between the two germline ends. CDR3 sequence reads: CASRGQSKNTEAFF. The CDR3 DNA follows: TGTGCCAGCAGGGGGCAGTCAAAGAACACTGAAGCTTTCTTT.

V usage is TRBV4-2 and J usage is TRBJ2-7; D is uncertain. The CDR3 loop spans 15 amino acids. The ends were cut back, 0 bases at V and 2 bases at J, with 11 bases in the middle. Germline V gene data show CDR1 as LGHNA and CDR2 as YNFKEQ. The CDR3 region has the DNA TGTGCCAGCAGCCAAGATCACGGACGGACCTACGAGCAGTACTTC. Translating it yields CASSQDHGRTYEQYF.

This clone was found many times. The CDR3 sequence is CSASSGREQFF. The CDR3 DNA reads as TGCAGTGCCTCTAGCGGGAGAGAGCAGTTCTTC. The chain couples TRBV20-1 to TRBJ2-1, with 10 bases fitting TRBD2. The J segment lost 10 bases and the V segment lost 6 bases, leaving 3 bases of the junction unmatched. The CDR3 has 11 amino acids. The germline V gene encodes CDR1 DFQATT and CDR2 SNEGSKA (reference sequence).

This clone was observed at least ten times. The chain couples TRBV28 to TRBJ2-7; D gene unclear. The germline V gene has CDR1 MDHEN and CDR2 SYDVKM. The CDR3 is 12 residues long. V lost 7 bases to trimming and J lost 0 bases, with 7 bases between them. The CDR3 coding sequence is TGTGCCAGCACTTTCAGCTCCTACGAGCAGTACTTC. It translates to CASTFSSYEQYF. Using reference TRBV28 and TRBJ2-7 for the parts outside the CDR3, the full variable domain is DVKVTQSSRYLVKRTGEKVFLECVQDMDHENMFWYRQDPGLGLRLIYFSYDVKMKEKGDIPEGYSVSREKKERFSLILESASTNQTSMYLCASTFSSYEQYFGPGTRLTVT.

About this clone: This sequence may be a read error, since a much larger clone differs from it by one base. The gene calls are TRBV20-1 and TRBJ2-3; possibly TRBD2 for D (5 bases). CDR3 length: 15 amino acids. CDR1 and CDR2 from the germline V gene are DFQATT and SNEGSKA (reference sequence). The CDR3, as DNA: TGCAGTGCTAGAGAAGTCACCTCTAGCACAGATGCGCAGTATTTT. As protein: CSAREVTSSTDAQYF.

In this sample, this clone turned up many times. V and J are TRBV24-1 and TRBJ2-3; D remains ambiguous. V was shortened by 7 bases and J by 1 base, with 11 bases between the two germline ends. This CDR3 has 14 amino acids. Germline V gene sequence: CDR1 KGHDR, CDR2 SFDVKD. CDR3 nucleotides: TGTGCCACCAGCGCTGGGGTTCGCACAGATACGCAGTATTTT. Protein sequence: CATSAGVRTDTQYF.

With regard to this clone: This sequence may be a read error, since a much larger clone differs from it by one base. The rearrangement uses TRBV30 and TRBJ2-2, with TRBD2 matching 7 bases. Germline V gene lookup returns CDR1 GTSNPN and CDR2 SVGIG (reference sequence). The CDR3 is 15 amino acids. The CDR3: CAWSVGLADTWELFF. As DNA, the CDR3 is TGTGCCTGGAGTGTGGGGCTAGCGGACACCTGGGAGCTGTTTTTT.

This clone has at least ten counts. The chain couples TRBV7-6 to TRBJ2-3, with 10 bases matching TRBD2. The CDR3 is 15 amino acids. Trimming at V came to 5 bases and at J to 5 bases, leaving 7 bases not matched to a gene. Germline values: CDR1 SGHVS, CDR2 FNYEAQ. CDR3 in DNA: TGTGCCAGCAGCGCCTTAGCGGGAGGAGTAGATACGCAGTATTTT. This translates into CASSALAGGVDTQYF.

A remark on this clone: This may stem from a read error, because a much larger clone lies one nucleotide away. This rearrangement joins TRBV12-3 or TRBV12-4 to TRBJ2-4; no firm D call. V gave up 7 bases and J gave up 3 bases, with 10 bases separating them. There are 13 residues in the CDR3. The CDR3 nucleotides read TGTGCCAGCACTTTCTCTATCAAAAACATTCAGTACTTC. It codes for CASTFSIKNIQYF.

This clone came up many times. The chain recombines TRBV19 with TRBJ1-1; the D gene is possibly TRBD1 (6 bases). The V and J ends lost 9 bases and 7 bases respectively, with 18 bases between them. Germline values: CDR1 LNHDA, CDR2 SQIVND (reference sequence). CDR3 length: 13 amino acids. The CDR3 nucleotides read TGTGCCAGCACCACGATATTGGACAGTGAAGCTTTCTTT. As protein: CASTTILDSEAFF.

The J gene is TRBJ1-2, the V gene TRBV12-3 or TRBV12-4; D is unclear. This CDR3 comprises 13 residues. The ends were cut back, 1 base at V and 6 bases at J, with 9 bases in the middle. This CDR3 reads CASSLGRTNGYTF. CDR3 DNA: TGTGCCAGCAGTTTAGGCAGAACGAATGGCTACACCTTC.

About this clone itself: A much larger clone lies one base from this, so it may be a read error. The V and J genes are TRBV4-3 and TRBJ2-7; 12 nucleotides align to TRBD1. Germline loops: CDR1 LGHNA, CDR2 YSLEER. V gave up 5 bases and J gave up 5 bases; unmatched junction bases: 13. The CDR3 totals 17 residues. CDR3 DNA sequence: TGCGCCAGCAGCTTGAAATCCGCCGGGACAGGGGGCGACGAGCAGTACTTC. Translation gives CASSLKSAGTGGDEQYF.

This clone was counted many times. V and J are TRBV11-2 and TRBJ2-3, with no clear D. Trimming pared 4 bases from V and 2 bases from J, leaving 10 bases between. The germline CDR1 and CDR2 sequences are SGHAT and FQNNGV. There are 14 residues in the CDR3. CDR3 bases: TGTGCCAGCAGCTCCCGACAAAACACAGATACGCAGTATTTT. This sequence encodes CASSSRQNTDTQYF. The full variable domain, its missing parts supplied by reference TRBV11-2 and TRBJ2-3, is EAGVAQSPRYKIIEKRQSVAFWCNPISGHATLYWYQQILGQGPKLLIQFQNNGVVDDSQLPKDRFSAERLKGVDSTLKIQPAKLEDSAVYLCASSSRQNTDTQYFGPGTRLTVL.

The chain combines TRBV5-5 with TRBJ1-5, with unresolved D. Germline CDR1 reads SGHKS; CDR2 reads YYEKEE (reference sequence). The CDR3 contains 14 residues. V was trimmed by 1 base and J by 5 bases, leaving 10 bases between them. The CDR3 DNA reads TGTGCCAGCAGCTTGTGGACGGGAGATCAGCCCCAGCATTTT. Translation: CASSLWTGDQPQHF.

Only a few counts were recorded for this clone. A junction end diverges from the germline sequence, so it may reflect a read error. This rearrangement joins TRBV15 to TRBJ2-7, with a possible D match to TRBD2 (5 bases). The CDR3 contains 15 residues. Germline values: CDR1 LNHNV, CDR2 YYDKDF (reference sequence). In nucleotides, the CDR3 is TGTGTCACCAGCAGAGACCGCTGGAGGAGGTACGAGCAGTACTTC. It yields the protein CVTSRDRWRRYEQYF.

This clone has ten or more counts. This chain connects TRBV28 to TRBJ2-7; a possible D gene is TRBD1 (5 bases). Looked up from germline, CDR1 is MDHEN and CDR2 is SYDVKM. This CDR3 is built from 13 residues. Trimming took off 6 bases at V and 5 bases at J, with 14 bases between the two ends. The CDR3 is CASRVPGIHEQYF. For the CDR3, the DNA is TGTGCCAGCAGGGTTCCAGGGATCCACGAGCAGTACTTC. Together with reference TRBV28 and TRBJ2-7, the CDR3 gives the full variable domain: DVKVTQSSRYLVKRTGEKVFLECVQDMDHENMFWYRQDPGLGLRLIYFSYDVKMKEKGDIPEGYSVSREKKERFSLILESASTNQTSMYLCASRVPGIHEQYFGPGTRLTVT.

This clone has ten or more counts. The chain couples TRBV15 to TRBJ1-6; no definite D call. Per the germline V gene, CDR1 is LNHNV and CDR2 is YYDKDF (reference sequence). The CDR3 has 13 amino acids. V lost 5 bases to trimming and J lost 10 bases, with 12 bases between them. CDR3 nucleotides: TGTGCCACCAGCGACCAAACGCAATCACCCCTCCACTTT. It codes for CATSDQTQSPLHF.

In this sample, this clone turned up many times. This chain uses TRBV29-1 with TRBJ1-2, with 9 bases aligning to TRBD1. The germline CDR1 and CDR2 sequences are SQVTM and ANQGSEA. The CDR3 extends over 12 amino acids. With 6 bases clipped from V and 4 bases from J, the junction kept 3 bases outside the gene matches. This CDR3 reads CSVKDRGYGYTF. The CDR3 nucleotides are TGCAGCGTAAAGGACAGGGGCTATGGCTACACCTTC.

This clone was recorded many times. CDR3 sequence: CASGGQGSRSTEAFF. CDR3 coding DNA: TGTGCCAGCGGGGGGCAGGGGTCGAGGAGCACTGAAGCTTTCTTT. The V gene is TRBV7-8, the J gene TRBJ1-1; tentative D call: TRBD1 (6 bases). The V and J ends lost 8 bases and 4 bases respectively, with 20 bases between them. Germline V CDR1 and CDR2: SGHVS, FQNEAQ. The CDR3 has 15 amino acids.

Ten or more counts support this clone. The chain is built from TRBV9 and TRBJ2-3; maybe TRBD2 (5 bases). Per germline, CDR1 SGDLS and CDR2 YYNGEE. The CDR3 totals 16 residues. The V gene lost 0 bases and the J gene lost 8 bases, with 19 bases spanning the gap. The CDR3 region has the DNA TGTGCCAGCAGCGTAGCTATTGCGGGCCCCGCAGGTACGCAGTATTTT. This translates into CASSVAIAGPAGTQYF.

This clone has at least ten counts. This rearrangement joins TRBV2 to TRBJ2-3; no clear D. In germline, CDR1 is SNHLY, CDR2 FYNNEI. There are 15 residues in the CDR3. Trimming cost V 1 base and J 2 bases, with 10 bases left between them. The CDR3 spells CASSEGSAYTDTQYF. As DNA, the CDR3 is TGTGCCAGCAGTGAAGGGTCAGCCTACACAGATACGCAGTATTTT.

This clone was seen repeatedly, ten times or more. The chain recombines TRBV20-1 with TRBJ2-1, with 9 bases that match TRBD2. The CDR3 consists of 14 residues. Germline V lookup: CDR1 DFQATT, CDR2 SNEGSKA (reference sequence). V was pared by 3 bases and J by 7 bases, with 7 bases of the junction left unmatched. CDR3 in DNA: TGCAGTGCTAGGGCCCTAGCGGGAATTAATGAGCAGTTCTTC. Translating gives CSARALAGINEQFF.

This clone was counted ten times or more. The rearrangement joins TRBV2 to TRBJ2-7; 11 bases are a match to TRBD1. Germline lookup yields CDR1 SNHLY and CDR2 FYNNEI. The CDR3 totals 15 residues. V trimming: 6 bases; J trimming: 3 bases; junction bases outside the gene matches: 7. The CDR3 nucleotides are TGTGCCAGCAGAAACCGGGACAGGGGGGACTACGAGCAGTACTTC. Translated: CASRNRDRGDYEQYF.

This clone was detected many times. This sequence joins TRBV19 and TRBJ2-2; the D gene is possibly TRBD1 (6 bases). CDR1 is LNHDA, CDR2 SQIVND, per germline (reference sequence). The ends were cut back, 3 bases at V and 3 bases at J, with 11 bases in the middle. There are 15 residues in the CDR3. In nucleotides, the CDR3 is TGTGCCAGTAGTATGGGGGACATCTACACCGGGGAGCTGTTTTTT. Its translation is CASSMGDIYTGELFF. The variable domain in full, with the rest retrieved from reference TRBV19 and TRBJ2-2, is DGGITQSPKYLFRKEGQNVTLSCEQNLNHDAMYWYRQDPGQGLRLIYYSQIVNDFQKGDIAEGYSVSREKKESFPLTVTSAQKNPTAFYLCASSMGDIYTGELFFGEGSRLTVL.

This clone occurred many times. V usage is TRBV30 and J usage is TRBJ2-1; 10 bases line up with TRBD2. There are 12 residues in the CDR3. Germline CDR1 GTSNPN, CDR2 SVGIG (reference sequence). The V segment lost 5 bases and the J segment 9 bases; nucleotides outside the gene matches: 4. CDR3: CAWGRTSGEQFF. In nucleotides, the CDR3 is TGTGCCTGGGGGCGGACTAGCGGTGAGCAGTTCTTC.

This clone was seen at least ten times. The chain is built from TRBV10-3 and TRBJ2-2; 10 bases line up with TRBD2. V trimming: 6 bases; J trimming: 4 bases; junction bases outside the gene matches: 5. The CDR3 runs to 15 residues. The germline V gene encodes CDR1 ENHRY and CDR2 SYGVKD. The CDR3 is CAISGLADITGELFF. The CDR3 DNA sequence: TGTGCCATCAGCGGACTAGCGGATATCACCGGGGAGCTGTTTTTT.